The present T cell receptor (beta chain) was sequenced within a study of blood T cell repertoires in COVID-19. The participants were between roughly 18 and 100 years old and came from about two dozen US areas. Assignment of participants to cohorts was predicated upon participant-reported clinical history. V trimming: 0 bases; J trimming: 8 bases; junction bases outside the gene matches: 4. This CDR3 has 15 amino acids. The V gene's germline CDR1 is MNHEY and CDR2 SVGAGI. In the original analysis: Reference gene primer amplification yielded estimated nucleated cell counts. TCRdb's copy holds only in-frame clones and misses some; the assay was immunoSEQ multiplex PCR. V, J and clone size are those of that table, while D and trimming were read from the DNA. Among roughly 280,000 clones, roughly 89% were seen once, and the ten largest hold around 1.9%.

The source material was PBMCs or T cells enriched from blood (not recorded which). The rearrangement joins TRBV6-5 to TRBJ1-4; 9 bases are a match to TRBD1. This receptor was taken from a woman in her sixties or seventies who had recovered from COVID-19. The CDR3 nucleotides are TGTGCCAGCAGTTACTCGGGACAGGGAGGGGAAAAACTGTTTTTT. It specifies CASSYSGQGGEKLFF.